This T cell receptor (beta chain) was obtained from a study of blood T cell repertoires in COVID-19. Overall study: The United States, Italy and Spain provided the acute and convalescent COVID-19 samples.

The CDR3 is 14 amino acids. Germline lookup yields CDR1 SGHRS and CDR2 YFSETQ. The V gene lost 0 bases and the J gene lost 7 bases, with 11 bases spanning the gap. TCRdb keeps only in-frame clones here, not all; method: immunoSEQ multiplex PCR. The sample holds approximately 250,000 clones, roughly 83% seen once. The origin of this receptor is a woman older than 75 with COVID-19, enrolled during active disease. The V gene is TRBV5-1, the J gene TRBJ2-1, with a weak D call TRBD2 (6 bases). Material: peripheral blood. The CDR3 bases are TGCGCCAGCAGCTTGGAGGTAGCGGAAAATGAGCAGTTCTTC. Translated, it gives CASSLEVAENEQFF.